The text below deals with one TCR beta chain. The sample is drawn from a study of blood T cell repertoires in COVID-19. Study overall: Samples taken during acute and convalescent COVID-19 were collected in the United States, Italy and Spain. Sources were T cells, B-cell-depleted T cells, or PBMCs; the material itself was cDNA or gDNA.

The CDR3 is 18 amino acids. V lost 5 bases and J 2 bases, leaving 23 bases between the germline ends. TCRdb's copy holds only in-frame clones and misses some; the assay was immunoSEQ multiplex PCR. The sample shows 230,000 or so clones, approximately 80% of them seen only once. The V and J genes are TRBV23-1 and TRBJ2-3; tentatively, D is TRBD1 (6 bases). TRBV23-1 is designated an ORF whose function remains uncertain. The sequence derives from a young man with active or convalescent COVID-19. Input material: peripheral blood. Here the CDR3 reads CASSCGQLKLLLTDTQYF. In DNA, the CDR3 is TGCGCCAGCAGTTGTGGACAGCTGAAACTTCTCCTCACAGATACGCAGTATTTT.